This entry features one T cell receptor beta chain sequence. The source of the sample is a study of blood T cell repertoires in COVID-19. About the study: Acute-phase and convalescent COVID-19 samples originated in the United States, Italy and Spain. From T cells, B-cell-depleted T cells, or PBMCs came the material, which was cDNA or gDNA.

This CDR3 spans 14 amino acids. Authors' data handling: How many nucleated cells were present was estimated from reference gene primer amplification. Measured with immunoSEQ multiplex PCR; TCRdb has only the in-frame clones, and not every one. That table gives V, J and clone size, and the DNA gave D and trimming. The data hold about 240,000 clones, with roughly 86% observed a single time. The chain has TRBV21-1 and TRBJ1-5; the table's D call of TRBD1 was not tested on the DNA. TRBV21-1 is a pseudogene. Sequencing used peripheral blood. The TCR was taken from a woman aged 65 to 85 with active or convalescent COVID-19. CDR3 amino acids: CASSPDSWNQPQHF. In DNA, the CDR3 is TGTGCCAGCAGCCCCGACAGTTGGAATCAGCCCCAGCATTTT.